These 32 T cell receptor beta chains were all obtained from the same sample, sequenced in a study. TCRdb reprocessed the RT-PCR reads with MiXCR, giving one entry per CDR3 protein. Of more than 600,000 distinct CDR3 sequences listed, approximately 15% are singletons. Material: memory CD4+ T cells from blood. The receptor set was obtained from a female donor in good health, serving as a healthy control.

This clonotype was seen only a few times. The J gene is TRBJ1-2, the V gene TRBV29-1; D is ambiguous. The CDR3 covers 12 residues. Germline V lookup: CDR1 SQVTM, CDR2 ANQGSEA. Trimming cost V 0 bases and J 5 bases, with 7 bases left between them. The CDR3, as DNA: TGCAGCGTTGAAGAACGGGCATATGGCTACACCTTC. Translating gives CSVEERAYGYTF.

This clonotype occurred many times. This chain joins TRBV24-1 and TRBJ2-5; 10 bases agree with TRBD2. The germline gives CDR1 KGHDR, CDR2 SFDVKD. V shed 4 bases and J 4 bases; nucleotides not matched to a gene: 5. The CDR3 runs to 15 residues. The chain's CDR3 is CATSDATSGAETQYF. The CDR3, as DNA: TGTGCCACCAGTGACGCAACTAGCGGGGCAGAGACCCAGTACTTC.

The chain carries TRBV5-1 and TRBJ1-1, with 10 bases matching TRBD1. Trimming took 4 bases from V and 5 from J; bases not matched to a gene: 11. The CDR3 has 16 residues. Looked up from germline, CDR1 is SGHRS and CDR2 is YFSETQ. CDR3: CASSPQGQGGWTEAFF. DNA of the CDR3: TGCGCCAGCAGCCCCCAAGGACAGGGGGGATGGACTGAAGCTTTCTTT. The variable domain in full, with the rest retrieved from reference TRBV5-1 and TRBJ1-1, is KAGVTQTPRYLIKTRGQQVTLSCSPISGHRSVSWYQQTPGQGLQFLFEYFSETQRNKGNFPGRFSGRQFSNSRSEMNVSTLELGDSALYLCASSPQGQGGWTEAFFGQGTRLTVV.

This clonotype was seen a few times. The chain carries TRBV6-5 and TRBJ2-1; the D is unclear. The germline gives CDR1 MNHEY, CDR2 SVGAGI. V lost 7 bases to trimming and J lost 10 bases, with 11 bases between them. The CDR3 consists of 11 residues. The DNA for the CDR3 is TGTGCCAGCAACCCTCCAACGGAGCAGTTCTTC. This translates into CASNPPTEQFF.

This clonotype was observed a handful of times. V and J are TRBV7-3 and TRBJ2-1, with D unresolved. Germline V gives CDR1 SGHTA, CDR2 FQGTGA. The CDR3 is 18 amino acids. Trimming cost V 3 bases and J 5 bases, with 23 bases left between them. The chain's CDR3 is CASSFSKDSSGWDNEQFF. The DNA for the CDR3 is TGTGCCAGCAGCTTCTCGAAAGATTCGTCCGGATGGGACAATGAGCAGTTCTTC.

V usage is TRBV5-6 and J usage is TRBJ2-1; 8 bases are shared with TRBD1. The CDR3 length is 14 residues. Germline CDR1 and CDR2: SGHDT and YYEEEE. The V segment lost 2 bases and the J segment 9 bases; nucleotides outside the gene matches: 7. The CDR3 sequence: CASSLIQQGGEQFF. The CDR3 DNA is TGTGCCAGCAGCTTAATACAACAGGGGGGTGAGCAGTTCTTC.

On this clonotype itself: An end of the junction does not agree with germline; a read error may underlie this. Written as DNA, the CDR3 is TGTGACAGCAGCCTCCAGGGGCTATACGAGCAGTACTTC. This gives the protein CDSSLQGLYEQYF. The chain links TRBV14 to TRBJ2-7; tentative D call: TRBD1 (6 bases). From germline, CDR1 is SGHDN and CDR2 FVKESK. The CDR3 consists of 13 residues.

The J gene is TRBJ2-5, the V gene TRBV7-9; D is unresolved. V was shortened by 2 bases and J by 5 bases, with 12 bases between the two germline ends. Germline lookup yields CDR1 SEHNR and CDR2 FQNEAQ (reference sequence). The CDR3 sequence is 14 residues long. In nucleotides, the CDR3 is TGTGCCAGCAGCTTAAGGCCGGGCCGGGAGACCCAGTACTTC. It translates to CASSLRPGRETQYF. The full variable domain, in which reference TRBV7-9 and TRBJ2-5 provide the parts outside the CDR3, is DTGVSQNPRHKITKRGQNVTFRCDPISEHNRLYWYRQTLGQGPEFLTYFQNEAQLEKSRLLSDRFSAERPKGSFSTLEIQRTEQGDSAMYLCASSLRPGRETQYFGPGTRLLVL.

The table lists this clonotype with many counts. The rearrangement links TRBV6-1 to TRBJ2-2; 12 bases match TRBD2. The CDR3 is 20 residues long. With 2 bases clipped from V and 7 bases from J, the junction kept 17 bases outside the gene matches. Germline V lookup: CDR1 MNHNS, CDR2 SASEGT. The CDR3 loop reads CASSEQGLSSGRAKFGELFF. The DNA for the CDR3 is TGTGCCAGCAGTGAACAGGGTTTATCTAGCGGGAGGGCCAAGTTCGGGGAGCTGTTTTTT.

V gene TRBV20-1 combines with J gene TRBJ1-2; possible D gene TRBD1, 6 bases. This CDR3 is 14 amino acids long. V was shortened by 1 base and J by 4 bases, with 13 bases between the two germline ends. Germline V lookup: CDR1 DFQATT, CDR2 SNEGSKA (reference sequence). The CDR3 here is CSARGGRGAYGYTF. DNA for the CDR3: TGCAGTGCTAGAGGGGGCAGGGGTGCCTATGGCTACACCTTC.

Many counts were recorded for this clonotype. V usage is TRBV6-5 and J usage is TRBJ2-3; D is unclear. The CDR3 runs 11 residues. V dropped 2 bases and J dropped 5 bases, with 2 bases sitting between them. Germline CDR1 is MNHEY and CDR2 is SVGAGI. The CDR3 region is CASSYGDTQYF. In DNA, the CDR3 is TGTGCCAGCAGTTACGGAGATACGCAGTATTTT.

CDR3 loop: CASSKALIRGVRIHEQYF. The CDR3 region has the DNA TGTGCCAGCAGCAAAGCGCTCATTAGAGGGGTTAGGATCCACGAGCAGTACTTC. The V call is TRBV21-1, the J call TRBJ2-7; the table assigns TRBD1, which was not confirmed against the DNA. TRBV21-1 is a documented pseudogene. The CDR3 is 18 amino acids.

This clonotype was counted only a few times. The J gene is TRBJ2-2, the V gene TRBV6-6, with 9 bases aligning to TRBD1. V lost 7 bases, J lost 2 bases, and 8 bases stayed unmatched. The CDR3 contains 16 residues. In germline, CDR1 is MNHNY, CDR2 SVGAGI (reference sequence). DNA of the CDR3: TGTGCCAGCACTGCCTTGGACAGGGGAAACACCGGGGAGCTGTTTTTT. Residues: CASTALDRGNTGELFF.

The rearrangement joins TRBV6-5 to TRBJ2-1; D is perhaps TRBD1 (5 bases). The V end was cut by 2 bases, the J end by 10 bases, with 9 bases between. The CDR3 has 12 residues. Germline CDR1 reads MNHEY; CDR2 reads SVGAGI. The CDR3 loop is CASSYPPGEQFF. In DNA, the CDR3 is TGTGCCAGCAGTTACCCACCAGGGGAGCAGTTCTTC.

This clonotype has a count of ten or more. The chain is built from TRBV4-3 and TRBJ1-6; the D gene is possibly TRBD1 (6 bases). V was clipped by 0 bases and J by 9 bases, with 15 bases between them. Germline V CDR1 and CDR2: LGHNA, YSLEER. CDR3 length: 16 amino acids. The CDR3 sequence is CASSQEAARGGSPLHF. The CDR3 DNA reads TGCGCCAGCAGCCAAGAAGCTGCAAGGGGGGGTTCACCCCTCCACTTT.

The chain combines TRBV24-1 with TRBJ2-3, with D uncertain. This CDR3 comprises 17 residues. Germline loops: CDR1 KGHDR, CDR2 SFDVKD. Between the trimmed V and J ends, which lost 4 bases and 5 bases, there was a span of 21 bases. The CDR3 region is CATSDTGRAAMVDTQYF. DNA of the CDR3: TGTGCCACCAGTGACACGGGCCGGGCTGCTATGGTAGATACGCAGTATTTT.

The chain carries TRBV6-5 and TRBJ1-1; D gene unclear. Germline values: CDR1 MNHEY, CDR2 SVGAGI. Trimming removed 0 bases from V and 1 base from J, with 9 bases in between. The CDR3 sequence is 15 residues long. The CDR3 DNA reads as TGTGCCAGCAGTTACTCGAGTCGAGGGAACACTGAAGCTTTCTTT. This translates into CASSYSSRGNTEAFF.

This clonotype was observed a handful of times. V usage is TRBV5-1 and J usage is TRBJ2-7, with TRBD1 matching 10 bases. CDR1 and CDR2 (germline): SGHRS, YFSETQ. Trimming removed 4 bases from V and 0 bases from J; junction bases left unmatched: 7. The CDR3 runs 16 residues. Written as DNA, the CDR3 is TGCGCCAGCAGCGTAGGGGGACAGGGGAGCTCCTACGAGCAGTACTTC. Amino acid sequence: CASSVGGQGSSYEQYF.

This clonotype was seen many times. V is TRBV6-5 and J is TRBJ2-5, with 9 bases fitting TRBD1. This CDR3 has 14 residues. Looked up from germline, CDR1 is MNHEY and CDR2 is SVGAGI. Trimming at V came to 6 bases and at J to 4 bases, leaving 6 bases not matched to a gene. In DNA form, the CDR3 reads TGTGCCAGCAGGACAACAGGGGGCACAGAGACCCAGTACTTC. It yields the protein CASRTTGGTETQYF.

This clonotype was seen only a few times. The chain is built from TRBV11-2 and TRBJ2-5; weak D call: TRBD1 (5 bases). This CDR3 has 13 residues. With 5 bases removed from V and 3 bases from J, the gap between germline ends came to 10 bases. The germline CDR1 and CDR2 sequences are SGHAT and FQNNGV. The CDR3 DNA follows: TGTGCCAGCAGCCCAAGCAGGGAAGAGACCCAGTACTTC. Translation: CASSPSREETQYF.

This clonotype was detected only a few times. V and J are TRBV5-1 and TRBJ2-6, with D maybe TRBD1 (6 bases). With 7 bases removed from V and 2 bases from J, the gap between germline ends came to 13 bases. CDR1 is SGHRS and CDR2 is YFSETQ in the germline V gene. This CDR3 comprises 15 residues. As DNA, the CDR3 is TGCGCCAGCCAAACAGGGTTGGCTGGGGCCAACGTCCTGACTTTC. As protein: CASQTGLAGANVLTF.

The CDR3 spells CAWNLLVEETQYF. The DNA for the CDR3 is TGTGCCTGGAATTTACTGGTGGAAGAGACCCAGTACTTC. The rearrangement uses TRBV30 and TRBJ2-5; D uncertain. The CDR3 is 13 residues long. Trimming took 4 bases from V and 3 from J, leaving 12 bases between them. The V gene's germline CDR1 is GTSNPN and CDR2 SVGIG (reference sequence).

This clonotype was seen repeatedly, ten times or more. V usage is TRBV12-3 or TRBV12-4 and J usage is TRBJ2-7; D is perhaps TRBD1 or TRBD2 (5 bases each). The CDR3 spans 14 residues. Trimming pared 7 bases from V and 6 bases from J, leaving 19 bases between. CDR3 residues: CASTLGPLAREQYF. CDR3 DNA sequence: TGTGCCAGCACCCTGGGACCCCTGGCCCGCGAGCAGTACTTC.

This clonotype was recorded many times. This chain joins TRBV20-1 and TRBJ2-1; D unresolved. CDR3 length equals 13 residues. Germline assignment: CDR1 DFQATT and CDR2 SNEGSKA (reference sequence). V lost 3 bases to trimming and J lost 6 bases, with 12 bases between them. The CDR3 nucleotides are TGCAGTGCTAGTCGGCCGGCCGGCAATGAGCAGTTCTTC. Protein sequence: CSASRPAGNEQFF.

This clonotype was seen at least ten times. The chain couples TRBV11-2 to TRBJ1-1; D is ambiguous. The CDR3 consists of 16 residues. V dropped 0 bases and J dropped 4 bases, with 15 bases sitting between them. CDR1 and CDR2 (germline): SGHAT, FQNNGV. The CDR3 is CASSLDGYRDSTEAFF. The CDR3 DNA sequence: TGTGCCAGCAGCTTAGACGGGTACCGGGATTCCACTGAAGCTTTCTTT.

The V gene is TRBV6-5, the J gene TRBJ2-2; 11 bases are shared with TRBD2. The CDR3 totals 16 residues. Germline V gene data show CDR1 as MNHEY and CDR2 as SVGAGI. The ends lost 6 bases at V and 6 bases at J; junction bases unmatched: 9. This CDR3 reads CASSRPLLAGAGELFF. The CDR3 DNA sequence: TGTGCCAGCAGCCGACCGTTACTAGCGGGAGCCGGGGAGCTGTTTTTT.

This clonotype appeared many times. The CDR3 DNA is TGTGCCAGCAGTTATGAGCCCGAGATGAACACTGAAGCTTTCTTT. It translates to CASSYEPEMNTEAFF. The V call is TRBV6-6, the J call TRBJ1-1; no clear D gene. Germline CDR1 reads MNHNY; CDR2 reads SVGAGI (reference sequence). CDR3 size: 15 residues. Trimming removed 3 bases at V and 0 bases at J, with 11 bases between.

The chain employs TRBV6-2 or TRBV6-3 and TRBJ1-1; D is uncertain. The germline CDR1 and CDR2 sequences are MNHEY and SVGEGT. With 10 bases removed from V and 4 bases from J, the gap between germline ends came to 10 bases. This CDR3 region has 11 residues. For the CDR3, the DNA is TGTGCCACGGAGTTTGGCACTGAAGCTTTCTTT. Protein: CATEFGTEAFF.

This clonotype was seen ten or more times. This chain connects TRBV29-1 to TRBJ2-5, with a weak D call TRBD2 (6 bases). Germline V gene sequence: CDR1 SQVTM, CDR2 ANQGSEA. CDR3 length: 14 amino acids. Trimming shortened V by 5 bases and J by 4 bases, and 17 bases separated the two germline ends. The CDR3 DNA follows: TGCAGCGTTCTGGGCCGGCAGGGAGGAGAGACCCAGTACTTC. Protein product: CSVLGRQGGETQYF.

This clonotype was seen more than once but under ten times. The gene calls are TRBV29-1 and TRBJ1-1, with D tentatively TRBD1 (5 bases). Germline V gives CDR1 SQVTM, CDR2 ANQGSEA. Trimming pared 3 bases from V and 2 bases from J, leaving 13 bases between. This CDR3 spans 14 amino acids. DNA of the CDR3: TGCAGCGTTGACAGTGGGGGTACTAACACTGAAGCTTTCTTT. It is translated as CSVDSGGTNTEAFF. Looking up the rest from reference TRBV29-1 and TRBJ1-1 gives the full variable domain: SAVISQKPSRDICQRGTSLTIQCQVDSQVTMMFWYRQQPGQSLTLIATANQGSEATYESGFVIDKFPISRPNLTFSTLTVSNMSPEDSSIYLCSVDSGGTNTEAFFGQGTRLTVV.

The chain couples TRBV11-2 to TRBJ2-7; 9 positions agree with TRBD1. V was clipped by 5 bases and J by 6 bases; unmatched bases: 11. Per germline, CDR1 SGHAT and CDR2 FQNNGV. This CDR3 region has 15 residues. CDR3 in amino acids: CASSRLQGAGAEQYF. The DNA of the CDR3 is TGTGCCAGCAGCCGCCTACAGGGGGCGGGAGCCGAGCAGTACTTC.

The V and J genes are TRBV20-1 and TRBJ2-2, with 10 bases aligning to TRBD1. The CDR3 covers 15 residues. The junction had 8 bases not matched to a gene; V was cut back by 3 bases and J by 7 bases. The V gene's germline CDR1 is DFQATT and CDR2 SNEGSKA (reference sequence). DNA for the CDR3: TGCAGTGCTAGGGCCGGGACAGGGGCGGTCGGGGAGCTGTTTTTT. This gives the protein CSARAGTGAVGELFF.